This TCR beta chain originates from a study of T cell clonality in common variable immunodeficiency. No CVID subject was ill or on immunomodulatory drugs when sampled. CDR1 GTSNPN and CDR2 SVGIG come from the germline V gene (reference sequence). The CDR3 has 13 amino acids. This clone has ten or more counts. No antigen is known for it. The sequenced fragment ends 3 residues before the CDR3 boundary, so the rest is inferred from the germline J gene. Some clones are missing from TCRdb's copy, which holds only in-frame ones; the method was immunoSEQ multiplex PCR. The table lists under 40,000 clones, with no singletons. Study-wide findings and caveats: CVID subjects had higher TCRbeta clonality than healthy controls, most marked in about a third. Fewer deletions and N-nucleotide insertions were reportedly seen in common variable immunodeficiency TCR beta sequences.

The source of this sequence is a human donor with common variable immunodeficiency. Sequencing was performed on peripheral blood mononuclear cells. The chain is built from TRBV30 and TRBJ1-1, with 8 bases that match TRBD1. Here the CDR3 reads CAWSVRRDREAFF. The part of the CDR3 DNA that was read is TGTGCCTGGAGTGTACGGCGGGACAGGGAA.